The rows below give T cell receptor beta chains drawn from one sample of a study of T cells in narcolepsy. The protocol was immunoSEQ multiplex PCR, while the TCRdb copy is restricted to in-frame clones and leaves out a portion. This table has under 35,000 clones, about 90% appearing once. The material sequenced was CD45RA- memory CD4+ T cells from PBMCs. The receptors derive from a human donor with narcolepsy. Both conserved end residues are part of each CDR3. D genes are given only for firm matches. Clone sizes are given selectively: once, few, many, or a class where the clone is expanded.

clone size: NA
J gene: TRBJ2-2
V gene: TRBV28
D gene: TRBD2
CDR3 protein: CASTIPGTSGNTGELFF
CDR3 DNA: TGTGCCAGCACCATACCCGGGACTAGCGGGAACACCGGGGAGCTGTTTTTT

clone size: NA
J gene: TRBJ2-7
V gene: TRBV28
D gene: NA
CDR3 protein: CASSKIRGSGGTEQYF
CDR3 DNA: TGTGCCAGCAGTAAAATTCGTGGGTCTGGGGGAACCGAGCAGTACTTC

clone size: few
J gene: TRBJ1-1
V gene: TRBV7-3
D gene: NA
CDR3 protein: CASGTGGGEAFF
CDR3 DNA: TGTGCCAGCGGTACAGGAGGCGGTGAAGCTTTCTTT

clone size: few
J gene: TRBJ1-4
V gene: TRBV28
D gene: TRBD1
CDR3 protein: CASSSGTATNEKLFF
CDR3 DNA: TGTGCCAGCAGTTCTGGGACAGCGACAAATGAAAAACTGTTTTTT

clone size: NA
J gene: TRBJ2-1
V gene: TRBV2
D gene: NA
CDR3 protein: CASRGGGKDNEQFF
CDR3 DNA: TGTGCCAGCAGGGGGGGAGGTAAGGACAATGAGCAGTTCTTC

clone size: once
J gene: TRBJ1-1
V gene: TRBV30
D gene: NA
CDR3 protein: CAWSRGGTEAFF
CDR3 DNA: TGTGCCTGGAGTCGGGGCGGCACTGAAGCTTTCTTT

clone size: once
J gene: TRBJ2-7
V gene: TRBV7-9
D gene: NA
CDR3 protein: CASSPARGNEQYF
CDR3 DNA: TGTGCCAGCAGCCCGGCCAGGGGTAACGAGCAGTACTTC

clone size: NA
J gene: TRBJ1-2
V gene: TRBV19
D gene: NA
CDR3 protein: CASQAEGRYGYTF
CDR3 DNA: TGTGCCAGTCAGGCGGAGGGGCGGTATGGCTACACCTTC

clone size: NA
J gene: TRBJ2-7
V gene: TRBV4-1
D gene: TRBD2
CDR3 protein: CASSQGTSGIYEQYF
CDR3 DNA: TGCGCCAGCAGCCAAGGGACTAGCGGAATCTACGAGCAGTACTTC

clone size: NA
J gene: TRBJ2-2
V gene: TRBV5-1
D gene: TRBD1
CDR3 protein: CASSLVEGANTGELFF
CDR3 DNA: TGCGCCAGCAGCTTGGTAGAGGGGGCTAACACCGGGGAGCTGTTTTTT

clone size: NA
J gene: TRBJ1-2
V gene: TRBV28
D gene: NA
CDR3 protein: CASSSTNSDGYTF
CDR3 DNA: TGTGCCAGCAGTTCGACAAACAGTGATGGCTACACCTTC

clone size: NA
J gene: TRBJ2-5
V gene: TRBV2
D gene: NA
CDR3 protein: CASSEEASVETQYF
CDR3 DNA: TGTGCCAGCAGTGAAGAGGCTAGCGTCGAGACCCAGTACTTC

clone size: few
J gene: TRBJ1-6
V gene: TRBV28
D gene: NA
CDR3 protein: CASSQAGGNSPLHF
CDR3 DNA: TGTGCCAGCAGTCAGGCTGGGGGTAATTCACCCCTCCACTTT

clone size: few
J gene: TRBJ1-4
V gene: TRBV18
D gene: NA
CDR3 protein: CASSTGRGANEKLFF
CDR3 DNA: TGTGCCAGCTCCACGGGCAGGGGAGCTAATGAAAAACTGTTTTTT

clone size: NA
J gene: TRBJ1-1
V gene: TRBV29-1
D gene: NA
CDR3 protein: CSVDIYGKNTEAFF
CDR3 DNA: TGCAGCGTCGACATATACGGGAAGAACACTGAAGCTTTCTTT

clone size: few
J gene: TRBJ1-1
V gene: TRBV6-1
D gene: TRBD1
CDR3 protein: CASSEAQGGKTEAFF
CDR3 DNA: TGTGCCAGCAGTGAAGCACAGGGGGGGAAAACTGAAGCTTTCTTT

clone size: NA
J gene: TRBJ1-2
V gene: TRBV28
D gene: NA
CDR3 protein: CATLRGGAYCGYTF
CDR3 DNA: TGTGCCACCTTAAGGGGGGGCGCCTACTGTGGCTACACCTTC

clone size: NA
J gene: TRBJ2-5
V gene: TRBV14
D gene: NA
CDR3 protein: CASSQGVETQYF
CDR3 DNA: TGTGCCAGCAGCCAAGGGGTCGAGACCCAGTACTTC

clone size: NA
J gene: TRBJ2-7
V gene: TRBV5-1
D gene: NA
CDR3 protein: CASSPESAYEQYF
CDR3 DNA: TGCGCCAGCAGCCCTGAAAGCGCCTACGAGCAGTACTTC

clone size: NA
J gene: TRBJ1-1
V gene: TRBV19
D gene: NA
CDR3 protein: CASREGRTLRDTEAFF
CDR3 DNA: TGTGCCAGTAGGGAGGGCAGGACGCTTCGAGACACTGAAGCTTTCTTT

clone size: NA
J gene: TRBJ2-7
V gene: TRBV7-9
D gene: NA
CDR3 protein: CASSLSRGGGEQYF
CDR3 DNA: TGTGCCAGCAGCTTATCACGAGGGGGAGGCGAGCAGTACTTC

clone size: NA
J gene: TRBJ2-2
V gene: TRBV7-9
D gene: TRBD2
CDR3 protein: CASSSTGLAGAGELFF
CDR3 DNA: TGTGCCAGCAGCTCCACTGGACTAGCGGGAGCCGGGGAGCTGTTTTTT

clone size: NA
J gene: TRBJ1-1
V gene: TRBV6-6
D gene: NA
CDR3 protein: CASSYSPFTEAFF
CDR3 DNA: TGTGCCAGCAGTTACAGTCCATTCACTGAAGCTTTCTTT

clone size: NA
J gene: TRBJ2-1
V gene: TRBV27
D gene: TRBD1
CDR3 protein: CASSKIQGASYNEQFF
CDR3 DNA: TGTGCCAGCAGTAAAATCCAGGGGGCATCCTACAATGAGCAGTTCTTC

clone size: NA
J gene: TRBJ2-3
V gene: TRBV5-4
D gene: NA
CDR3 protein: CASSSYTDTQYF
CDR3 DNA: TGTGCCAGCAGCTCGTACACAGATACGCAGTATTTT

clone size: NA
J gene: TRBJ2-3
V gene: TRBV18
D gene: TRBD2
CDR3 protein: CASSPRSGSGLAGVKTDTQYF
CDR3 DNA: TGTGCCAGCTCACCAAGGTCGGGGTCAGGACTAGCGGGAGTCAAGACAGATACGCAGTATTTT

clone size: NA
J gene: TRBJ2-7
V gene: TRBV27
D gene: NA
CDR3 protein: CASSFSKRYEQYF
CDR3 DNA: TGTGCCAGCAGTTTCAGTAAGCGCTACGAGCAGTACTTC

clone size: NA
J gene: TRBJ1-1
V gene: TRBV28
D gene: NA
CDR3 protein: CASSRTGTEAFF
CDR3 DNA: TGTGCCAGCAGCCGTACAGGGACTGAAGCTTTCTTT

clone size: NA
J gene: TRBJ1-1
V gene: TRBV7-9
D gene: NA
CDR3 protein: CASSLVGGEGTEAFF
CDR3 DNA: TGTGCCAGCAGCTTAGTGGGGGGCGAGGGCACTGAAGCTTTCTTT

clone size: NA
J gene: TRBJ2-1
V gene: TRBV12-5
D gene: TRBD2
CDR3 protein: CASGLRVRGRASWEQFF
CDR3 DNA: TGTGCTAGTGGTTTGCGGGTCCGCGGGAGGGCCTCTTGGGAGCAGTTCTTC

clone size: NA
J gene: TRBJ2-1
V gene: TRBV20-1
D gene: NA
CDR3 protein: CSARENEQFF
CDR3 DNA: TGCAGTGCCCGTGAGAATGAGCAGTTCTTC

clone size: NA
J gene: TRBJ2-3
V gene: TRBV6-5
D gene: TRBD2
CDR3 protein: CATTYSRGGDTQYF
CDR3 DNA: TGTGCCACTACCTATAGTCGGGGGGGAGATACGCAGTATTTT

clone size: once
J gene: TRBJ1-6
V gene: TRBV6-1
D gene: NA
CDR3 protein: CASIPSGRLISPLHF
CDR3 DNA: TGTGCCAGCATTCCGTCAGGGAGATTAATTTCACCCCTCCACTTT

clone size: NA
J gene: TRBJ1-4
V gene: TRBV7-8
D gene: NA
CDR3 protein: CASSPQSRATNEKLFF
CDR3 DNA: TGTGCCAGCAGCCCCCAGAGCAGGGCAACTAATGAAAAACTGTTTTTT

clone size: few
J gene: TRBJ1-6
V gene: TRBV7-8
D gene: NA
CDR3 protein: CASSLLGRASSYNSPLHF
CDR3 DNA: TGTGCCAGCAGCTTATTAGGACGAGCGAGCTCCTATAATTCACCCCTCCACTTT

clone size: NA
J gene: TRBJ2-1
V gene: TRBV11-3
D gene: NA
CDR3 protein: CASSSTGSSYNEQFF
CDR3 DNA: TGTGCCAGCAGCTCTACAGGGAGCTCCTACAATGAGCAGTTCTTC

clone size: NA
J gene: TRBJ1-5
V gene: TRBV19
D gene: TRBD1
CDR3 protein: CASSKQGALEPQHF
CDR3 DNA: TGTGCCAGTAGTAAGCAGGGGGCATTGGAGCCCCAGCATTTT

clone size: NA
J gene: TRBJ1-1
V gene: TRBV29-1
D gene: NA
CDR3 protein: CSAPPEHDGNTEAFF
CDR3 DNA: TGCAGCGCGCCGCCAGAACACGATGGGAACACTGAAGCTTTCTTT

clone size: NA
J gene: TRBJ2-4
V gene: TRBV6-1
D gene: TRBD2
CDR3 protein: CASSEAGAGGRKTNIQYF
CDR3 DNA: TGTGCCAGCAGTGAAGCTGGAGCGGGGGGGCGTAAAACCAACATTCAGTACTTC

clone size: NA
J gene: TRBJ1-1
V gene: TRBV2
D gene: NA
CDR3 protein: CASSPGKGPDTEAFF
CDR3 DNA: TGTGCCAGCAGCCCAGGGAAAGGGCCGGACACTGAAGCTTTCTTT

clone size: once
J gene: TRBJ2-5
V gene: TRBV7-3
D gene: NA
CDR3 protein: CASSSGPLQETQYF
CDR3 DNA: TGTGCCAGCAGCTCGGGACCCCTCCAAGAGACCCAGTACTTC

clone size: NA
J gene: TRBJ2-7
V gene: TRBV19
D gene: NA
CDR3 protein: CASSNGYEQYF
CDR3 DNA: TGTGCCAGTAGTAATGGTTACGAGCAGTACTTC

clone size: NA
J gene: TRBJ2-3
V gene: TRBV19
D gene: NA
CDR3 protein: CASSISRDTQYF
CDR3 DNA: TGTGCCAGTAGTATTTCGCGAGATACGCAGTATTTT

clone size: NA
J gene: TRBJ2-7
V gene: TRBV5-1
D gene: TRBD1
CDR3 protein: CASSLRDRGFHEQYF
CDR3 DNA: TGCGCCAGCAGCTTGAGGGACAGGGGGTTCCACGAGCAGTACTTC

clone size: NA
J gene: TRBJ2-7
V gene: TRBV18
D gene: NA
CDR3 protein: CASSQGLQHEQYF
CDR3 DNA: TGTGCCAGCTCACAGGGGTTGCAGCACGAGCAGTACTTC

clone size: NA
J gene: TRBJ1-1
V gene: TRBV18
D gene: NA
CDR3 protein: CASSTGGNTEAFF
CDR3 DNA: TGTGCCAGCTCAACGGGGGGGAACACTGAAGCTTTCTTT

clone size: NA
J gene: TRBJ1-1
V gene: TRBV5-5
D gene: TRBD1
CDR3 protein: CASSFPYRGQVDTEAFF
CDR3 DNA: TGTGCCAGCAGCTTTCCTTACAGGGGGCAGGTGGACACTGAAGCTTTCTTT